Below are 25 T cell receptor beta chains sequenced from a single sample in a study of blood T cells in healthy people across ages. Alongside a J-beta primer mix, a sample-barcoded 5' primer served in a second PCR lasting roughly 7 to 12 cycles. From the 5' RACE reads, TCRdb called clonotypes with MiXCR, one entry per CDR3 protein. This table holds 700,000 to 800,000 distinct CDR3 sequences, 40% to 45% found once. Sequencing was performed on blood. Receptor source: a woman aged 60-75 years in good health.

This clonotype was seen only a few times. This sequence joins TRBV20-1 and TRBJ2-3; D is unclear. The germline V gene has CDR1 DFQATT and CDR2 SNEGSKA (reference sequence). This CDR3 region has 12 residues. V was clipped by 3 bases and J by 5 bases, with 9 bases between them. CDR3 protein: CSASRLIDTQYF. The CDR3 coding sequence is TGCAGTGCTAGTAGGCTGATAGATACGCAGTATTTT.

In the case of this clonotype: The junction does not match germline at one end; this may be a read error. CDR3 in DNA: TGCAGCGCTAGAGAGCCAACCCGGGCAGGGGGCCCGAACACTGAAGCTTTCTTT. As protein: CSAREPTRAGGPNTEAFF. The chain employs TRBV20-1 and TRBJ1-1; 8 nucleotides align to TRBD1. Germline CDR1 and CDR2: DFQATT and SNEGSKA (reference sequence). The CDR3 runs 18 residues.

J is TRBJ2-1 and V is TRBV24-1, with D perhaps given as TRBD1 or TRBD2 (5 bases each). This CDR3 region has 13 residues. V was clipped by 2 bases and J by 6 bases, with 7 bases between them. CDR1 and CDR2 from the germline V gene are KGHDR and SFDVKD. The DNA for the CDR3 is TGTGCCACCAGTGATTCGGGGACCAATGAGCAGTTCTTC. Amino acid sequence: CATSDSGTNEQFF.

The CDR3 DNA reads as TGCAGCGCGGGGGAGTCGTACAATGAGCAGTTCTTC. Its protein is CSAGESYNEQFF. This chain links TRBV29-1 with TRBJ2-1; TRBD2 might be the D (6 bases). The CDR3 contains 12 residues. V lost 7 bases and J 4 bases, leaving 11 bases between the germline ends. The germline V gene has CDR1 SQVTM and CDR2 ANQGSEA.

In regard to this clonotype: At one boundary the junction diverges from the germline segment, which might be a read error. This rearrangement joins TRBV6-2 or TRBV6-3 to TRBJ2-1, with D perhaps matching TRBD2 (5 bases). Germline V gene sequence: CDR1 MNHEY, CDR2 SVGEGT. The CDR3 totals 15 residues. The CDR3 sequence: CASTAGIGSYNVQFF. The CDR3 coding sequence is TGTGCCAGCACCGCCGGGATCGGCTCCTACAATGTGCAGTTCTTC.

This clonotype was observed many times. The V and J genes are TRBV6-6 and TRBJ2-5; D possibly corresponds to TRBD2 (5 bases). This CDR3 is built from 13 residues. V shed 2 bases and J shed 2 bases, with 6 bases lying between them. Germline-derived CDR1 and CDR2 are MNHNY and SVGAGI (reference sequence). The DNA of the CDR3 is TGTGCCAGCAGTTACGGCGGGCAAGAGACCCAGTACTTC. Its translation is CASSYGGQETQYF.

The table lists this clonotype with a few counts. CDR3 nucleotides: TGTGCCAGCAGCCAAATGTTTCAGTGGCCGGATAGCAATCAGCCCCAGCATTTT. Its protein is CASSQMFQWPDSNQPQHF. This chain uses TRBV4-2 with TRBJ1-5, with D unresolved. V shed 2 bases and J shed 0 bases, with 17 bases lying between them. The CDR3 consists of 18 residues. The V gene's germline CDR1 is LGHNA and CDR2 YNFKEQ.

A note on this clonotype: The junction departs from the called germline gene at one end, perhaps through a read error. V usage is TRBV7-7 and J usage is TRBJ2-5, with 7 positions matching TRBD2. Germline V gene sequence: CDR1 SSHAT, CDR2 FNYEAQ (reference sequence). The CDR3 contains 16 residues. CDR3: CASSLGLAVDQETQYF. DNA of the CDR3: TGTGCTAGCAGCTTAGGCCTAGCGGTCGACCAAGAGACCCAGTACTTC.

The chain recombines TRBV12-3 or TRBV12-4 with TRBJ2-3; D is ambiguous. The CDR3 runs to 14 residues. Trimming shortened V by 5 bases and J by 4 bases, and 13 bases separated the two germline ends. The CDR3 loop is CASSPILLADTQYF. The CDR3 nucleotides read TGTGCCAGCAGTCCGATCCTCTTGGCAGATACGCAGTATTTT.

In its sample, this clonotype was seen a few times. The V call is TRBV5-1, the J call TRBJ1-1, with 7 bases aligning to TRBD1. The V gene end was trimmed by 3 bases and the J gene end by 3 bases; junction bases not matched to a gene: 5. This CDR3 has 14 residues. Germline V gives CDR1 SGHRS, CDR2 YFSETQ. The CDR3 DNA sequence: TGCGCCAGCAGCTCTCAGGGGGGGGACACTGAAGCTTTCTTT. It translates to CASSSQGGDTEAFF.

About this clonotype itself: One junction end disagrees with the germline gene, perhaps due to a read error. The CDR3 sequence is CVSSYLAGASTDTQYF. The CDR3 coding sequence is TGTGTCAGCAGTTATTTAGCGGGGGCTAGCACAGATACGCAGTATTTT. The rearrangement links TRBV12-3 or TRBV12-4 to TRBJ2-3; 9 bases align to TRBD2. This CDR3 contains 16 residues.

The rearrangement joins TRBV18 to TRBJ2-7; TRBD2 might be the D (5 bases). This CDR3 has 15 amino acids. From germline, CDR1 is KGHSH and CDR2 LQKENI. V lost 5 bases and J lost 1, with 15 bases in between. The CDR3 region has the DNA TGTGCCAGCTCATACGGGGTGACTATATCCTACGAGCAGTACTTC. Translation gives CASSYGVTISYEQYF.

The chain has TRBV3-1 and TRBJ2-6, with D perhaps matching TRBD1 (6 bases). CDR1 is LGHDT, CDR2 YNNKEL, per germline (reference sequence). Trimming removed 1 base from V and 0 bases from J, with 16 bases in between. The CDR3 is 19 residues long. CDR3: CASSQAGQLIYSGANVLTF. The DNA of the CDR3 is TGTGCCAGCAGCCAAGCCGGACAGCTAATCTACTCTGGGGCCAACGTCCTGACTTTC. Based on the CDR3 plus reference TRBV3-1 and TRBJ2-6, the full variable domain is DTAVSQTPKYLVTQMGNDKSIKCEQNLGHDTMYWYKQDSKKFLKIMFSYNNKELIINETVPNRFSPKSPDKAHLNLHINSLELGDSAVYFCASSQAGQLIYSGANVLTFGAGSRLTVL.

There are a few counts of this clonotype. The junction shows a germline mismatch at one end, possibly a read error. J is TRBJ2-7 and V is TRBV27, with a possible D match to TRBD2 (6 bases). Germline V gene lookup returns CDR1 MNHEY and CDR2 SMNVEV (reference sequence). The CDR3 runs 15 residues. The CDR3 nucleotides are TGTGCCAGCAGCCCCCCCGCGGGATTGGAGGACGAGCTGTACTTC. Protein sequence: CASSPPAGLEDELYF.

This clonotype was picked up a small number of times. The gene calls are TRBV6-2 or TRBV6-3 and TRBJ1-5; D remains unclear. V lost 6 bases to trimming and J lost 7 bases, with 25 bases between them. The CDR3 consists of 17 residues. Germline CDR1 is MNHEY and CDR2 is SVGEGT. The CDR3 is CASSADPGSLGGQPQHF. The CDR3 nucleotides read TGTGCCAGCAGCGCCGATCCGGGAAGTCTAGGTGGGCAGCCCCAGCATTTT.

The rearrangement links TRBV28 to TRBJ1-2; no firm D call. The CDR3 runs to 12 residues. Trimming took off 5 bases at V and 3 bases at J, with 7 bases between the two ends. The germline V gene encodes CDR1 MDHEN and CDR2 SYDVKM. The CDR3: CASSADHYGYTF. In DNA form, the CDR3 reads TGTGCCAGCAGTGCCGACCACTATGGCTACACCTTC.

The CDR3 sequence: CASSRSVSSYNEQYF. The CDR3, as DNA: TGTGCCAGCAGCCGTAGCGTGAGCTCCTACAATGAGCAGTACTTC. The V call is TRBV7-6, the J call TRBJ2-7; D possibly corresponds to TRBD2 (5 bases). V was trimmed by 5 bases and J by 7 bases, leaving 21 bases between them. The CDR3 length is 15 residues. CDR1 and CDR2 from the germline V gene are SGHVS and FNYEAQ.

This clonotype has more than one count but fewer than ten. The chain employs TRBV29-1 and TRBJ1-1; no definite D call. Trimming removed 5 bases at V and 4 bases at J, with 11 bases between. The CDR3 runs to 12 residues. Germline values: CDR1 SQVTM, CDR2 ANQGSEA. The CDR3, as DNA: TGCAGCGTTCTGTGGTTCGGCACTGAAGCTTTCTTT. Its translation is CSVLWFGTEAFF.

This clonotype occurred a few times. The chain joins TRBV12-3 or TRBV12-4 to TRBJ2-1; 14 nucleotides line up with TRBD2. The CDR3 contains 19 residues. J gave up 2 bases and V 6 bases, and 12 bases lay outside the gene matches. The CDR3 loop is CASSTAGLAGDFTYNEQFF. In DNA, the CDR3 is TGTGCCAGCAGCACAGCGGGACTAGCGGGGGATTTCACCTACAATGAGCAGTTCTTC.

This clonotype was counted many times. The chain recombines TRBV24-1 with TRBJ2-3; 9 bases match TRBD1. From germline, CDR1 is KGHDR and CDR2 SFDVKD. Losses at the gene ends were 5 bases for V and 4 bases for J; bases not matched to a gene: 3. The length of the CDR3 is 14 residues. CDR3 in DNA: TGTGCCACCAGTGGGACAGGGGTCGCAGATACGCAGTATTTT. This codes for CATSGTGVADTQYF.

V and J are TRBV20-1 and TRBJ2-1, with 7 bases matching TRBD2. After removal of 7 bases from V and 4 bases from J, the junction contained 10 bases not matched to a gene. The germline CDR1 and CDR2 sequences are DFQATT and SNEGSKA (reference sequence). The CDR3 sequence is 14 residues long. CDR3 protein: CSGERVAGYNEQFF. CDR3 in DNA: TGCAGTGGGGAAAGGGTAGCGGGTTACAATGAGCAGTTCTTC.

This clonotype was counted a few times. V and J are TRBV7-9 and TRBJ1-4; 9 bases are shared with TRBD1. The CDR3 extends over 15 amino acids. With 6 bases clipped from V and 6 bases from J, the junction kept 8 bases outside the gene matches. Looked up from germline, CDR1 is SEHNR and CDR2 is FQNEAQ (reference sequence). The CDR3 is CASSKNRDRDEKLFF. The CDR3 nucleotides are TGTGCCAGCAGTAAAAACCGGGACAGGGATGAAAAACTGTTTTTT.

Comments on this clonotype: A read error is likely, as this CDR3 ends without the conserved phenylalanine or tryptophan. The chain links TRBV10-3 to TRBJ2-3; D is possibly TRBD1 (6 bases). Germline V lookup: CDR1 ENHRY, CDR2 SYGVKD. This CDR3 has 14 amino acids. The germline V and J ends were trimmed by 6 bases and 2 bases, with 12 bases remaining between them. The CDR3 DNA reads as TGTGCCATCAGGGACCAGGGGAACACAGATACGCAGTATATT. Its protein is CAIRDQGNTDTQYI.

The rearrangement joins TRBV20-1 to TRBJ2-1; D remains ambiguous. The CDR3 consists of 10 residues. Germline V gives CDR1 DFQATT, CDR2 SNEGSKA (reference sequence). V lost 4 bases to trimming and J lost 5 bases, with 3 bases between them. Here the CDR3 DNA reads TGCAGTGCTACGAACAATGAGCAGTTCTTC. This codes for CSATNNEQFF.

In regard to this clonotype: A read error may account for a junction end that differs from germline. The chain carries TRBV12-3 or TRBV12-4 and TRBJ2-3, with a possible D match to TRBD1 (8 bases). The CDR3 is 16 amino acids. Written as DNA, the CDR3 is TGTGCCAGCAGATTTAACAGGGGGGGTGGCACAGATGCGCAGTATTTT. Protein: CASRFNRGGGTDAQYF.